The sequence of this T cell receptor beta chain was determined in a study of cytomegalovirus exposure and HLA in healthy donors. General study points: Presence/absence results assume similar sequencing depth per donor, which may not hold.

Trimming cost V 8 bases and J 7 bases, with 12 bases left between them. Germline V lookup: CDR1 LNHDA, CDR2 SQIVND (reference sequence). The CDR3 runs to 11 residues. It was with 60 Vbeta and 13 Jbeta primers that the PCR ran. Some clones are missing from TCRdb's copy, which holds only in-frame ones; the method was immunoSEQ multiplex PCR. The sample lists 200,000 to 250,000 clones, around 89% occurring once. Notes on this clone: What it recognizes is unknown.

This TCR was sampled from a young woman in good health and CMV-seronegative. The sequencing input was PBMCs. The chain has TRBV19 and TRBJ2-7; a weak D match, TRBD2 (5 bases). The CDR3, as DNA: TGTGCCAGTCCCCTGACTACAGAGCAGTACTTC. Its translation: CASPLTTEQYF.